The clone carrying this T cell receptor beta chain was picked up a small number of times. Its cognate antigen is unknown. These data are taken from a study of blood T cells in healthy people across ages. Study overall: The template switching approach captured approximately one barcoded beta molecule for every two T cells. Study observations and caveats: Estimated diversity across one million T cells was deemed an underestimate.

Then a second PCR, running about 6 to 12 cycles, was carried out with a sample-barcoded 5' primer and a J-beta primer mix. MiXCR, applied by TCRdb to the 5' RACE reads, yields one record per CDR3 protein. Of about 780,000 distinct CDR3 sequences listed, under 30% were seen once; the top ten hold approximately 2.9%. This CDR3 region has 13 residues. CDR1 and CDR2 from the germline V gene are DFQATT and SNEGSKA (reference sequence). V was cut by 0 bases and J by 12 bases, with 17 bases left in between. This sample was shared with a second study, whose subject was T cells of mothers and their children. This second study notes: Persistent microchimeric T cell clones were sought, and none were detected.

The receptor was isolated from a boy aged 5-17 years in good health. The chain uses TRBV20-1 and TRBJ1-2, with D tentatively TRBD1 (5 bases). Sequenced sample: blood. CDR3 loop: CSARDLVGVGHTF. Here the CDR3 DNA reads TGCAGTGCTAGAGATCTGGTAGGGGTCGGCCACACCTTC.